The next 15 T cell receptor beta chains were all read from a single sample in a study of blood T cell repertoires in COVID-19. Some clones are missing from TCRdb's copy, which holds only in-frame ones; the method was immunoSEQ multiplex PCR. This sample has about 240,000 clones, with roughly nine tenths found just once. The specimen was peripheral blood. All receptors come from a man in his 60s who had recovered from COVID-19.

This chain uses TRBV5-4 with TRBJ1-2; TRBD1 matches at 7 bases. Germline values: CDR1 SGHNT, CDR2 YYREEE (reference sequence). The CDR3 length is 14 residues. Unmatched junction bases numbered 5, after V lost 2 bases and J lost 4 bases. CDR3 residues: CASSLQGLLYGYTF. The CDR3 coding sequence is TGTGCCAGCAGCTTACAGGGGCTCCTCTATGGCTACACCTTC.

This clone has just one count. The genes are TRBV5-6 and TRBJ2-1; TRBD1 might be the D (5 bases). The V and J ends lost 2 bases and 4 bases respectively, with 19 bases between them. This CDR3 comprises 17 residues. Germline CDR1 SGHDT, CDR2 YYEEEE. The CDR3 loop reads CASSFLVGAAGYNEQFF. The CDR3 coding sequence is TGTGCCAGCAGCTTCTTGGTAGGGGCCGCAGGATACAATGAGCAGTTCTTC.

This chain uses TRBV28 with TRBJ1-6, with unresolved D. Germline lookup yields CDR1 MDHEN and CDR2 SYDVKM. Trimming removed 5 bases at V and 4 bases at J, with 9 bases between. CDR3 size: 14 residues. For the CDR3, the DNA is TGTGCCAGCAGTGCCGGGATTTATAATTCACCCCTCCACTTT. Its translation is CASSAGIYNSPLHF.

The chain couples TRBV3-1 (or the pseudogene TRBV3-2) to TRBJ1-2; D perhaps matches TRBD1 (5 bases). Trimming cost V 5 bases and J 4 bases, with 11 bases left between them. Germline V gives CDR1 LGHDT, CDR2 YNNKEL (reference sequence). The CDR3 is 13 amino acids. In DNA, the CDR3 is TGTGCCAGCAGCGCCGGGGGGGTCTATGGCTACACCTTC. Translated, it gives CASSAGGVYGYTF.

This clone was counted between two and nine times. The chain couples TRBV7-8 to TRBJ2-7; a weak D match, TRBD2 (6 bases). V was pared by 6 bases and J by 9 bases, with 15 bases between. CDR1 is SGHVS, CDR2 FQNEAQ, per germline. The CDR3 is 12 amino acids. The CDR3 here is CASRPGESGQYF. DNA of the CDR3: TGTGCCAGCAGGCCGGGGGAGAGTGGGCAGTACTTC. The entire variable domain, with the rest obtained from reference TRBV7-8 and TRBJ2-7, is as follows: GAGVSQSPRYKVAKRGQDVALRCDPISGHVSLFWYQQALGQGPEFLTYFQNEAQLDKSGLPSDRFFAERPEGSVSTLKIQRTQQEDSAVYLCASRPGESGQYFGPGTRLTVT.

This clone was counted between two and nine times. This sequence joins TRBV5-1 and TRBJ1-3, with a possible D match to TRBD1 (6 bases). V lost 1 base, J lost 0 bases, and 8 bases lay in between. Germline V lookup: CDR1 SGHRS, CDR2 YFSETQ. CDR3 size: 15 residues. The CDR3 bases are TGCGCCAGCAGCTTGCAGGGGAACTCTGGAAACACCATATATTTT. It encodes CASSLQGNSGNTIYF.

This sequence joins TRBV5-1 and TRBJ1-1, with unresolved D. The CDR3 length is 15 residues. Germline lookup yields CDR1 SGHRS and CDR2 YFSETQ. V was pared by 1 base and J by 8 bases, with 18 bases between. The CDR3 is CASSLTSNDIPEAFF. CDR3 nucleotide sequence: TGCGCCAGCAGCTTGACTTCTAATGACATTCCCGAAGCTTTCTTT.

The CDR3 is CASSQIQGSHTIYF. DNA for the CDR3: TGCGCCAGCAGCCAAATACAGGGGTCGCACACCATATATTTT. The chain recombines TRBV4-1 with TRBJ1-3; 7 positions match TRBD1. The junction had 6 bases not matched to a gene; V was cut back by 2 bases and J by 8 bases. The CDR3 has 14 residues. Germline V gene lookup returns CDR1 MGHRA and CDR2 YSYEKL.

The genes are TRBV21-1 and TRBJ2-3; TRBD1, as called in the table, went unchecked against the DNA. TRBV21-1 is deemed a pseudogene. This CDR3 contains 15 residues. The CDR3 coding sequence is TGTGCCAGCAGCAAAGTTCCGCCAGGGGGAGATACGCAGTATTTT. Translated: CASSKVPPGGDTQYF.

The gene calls are TRBV7-2 and TRBJ1-3; tentative D call: TRBD1 (6 bases). CDR3 size: 15 residues. Germline V gene sequence: CDR1 SGHTA, CDR2 FQGNSA. V was pared by 5 bases and J by 0 bases, with 11 bases between. CDR3: CASSPGTPSGNTIYF. The CDR3 DNA is TGTGCCAGCAGCCCAGGGACACCCTCTGGAAACACCATATATTTT.

The count of this clone is one. The gene calls are TRBV12-5 and TRBJ2-1; the match to TRBD2 covers 8 bases. The CDR3 has 15 amino acids. Germline V gene data show CDR1 as LGHNT and CDR2 as FRNRAP. With 8 bases clipped from V and 4 bases from J, the junction kept 10 bases outside the gene matches. The DNA for the CDR3 is TGTGCTAGTCGAACAAGCGGGGGAGTATACAATGAGCAGTTCTTC. It codes for CASRTSGGVYNEQFF.

V usage is TRBV2 and J usage is TRBJ2-1; D gene unclear. The CDR3 extends over 11 amino acids. The V gene's germline CDR1 is SNHLY and CDR2 FYNNEI. Trimming pared 5 bases from V and 7 bases from J, leaving 6 bases between. The CDR3 loop reads CASSSYNEQFF. In nucleotides, the CDR3 is TGTGCCAGCAGTTCGTATAATGAGCAGTTCTTC.

The rearrangement links TRBV9 to TRBJ2-1, with TRBD1 matching 11 bases. V lost 4 bases, J lost 9 bases, and 3 bases stayed unmatched. Germline V lookup: CDR1 SGDLS, CDR2 YYNGEE. The CDR3 consists of 13 residues. The CDR3 is CASSSGQGGEQFF. CDR3 nucleotides: TGTGCCAGCAGCTCGGGACAGGGGGGTGAGCAGTTCTTC.

The chain recombines TRBV6-5 with TRBJ1-2; tentative D call: TRBD1 (5 bases). The CDR3 consists of 15 residues. Deletions cut 2 bases from V and 3 bases from J, with 13 bases between. Germline V gene data show CDR1 as MNHEY and CDR2 as SVGAGI. CDR3 loop: CASSYDVGADYGYTF. The CDR3 DNA follows: TGTGCCAGCAGTTACGACGTAGGGGCGGACTATGGCTACACCTTC.

This chain joins TRBV18 and TRBJ1-3; D is undetermined. The V gene lost 1 base and the J gene lost 0 bases, with 7 bases spanning the gap. The CDR3 sequence is 15 residues long. The germline CDR1 and CDR2 sequences are KGHSH and LQKENI. This chain's CDR3 is CASSPRGTSGNTIYF. In DNA, the CDR3 is TGTGCCAGCTCACCACGCGGCACCTCTGGAAACACCATATATTTT.